The 32 T cell receptor beta chains below all came from one sample that was sequenced in a study of regulatory T cells in long-lasting Graves disease. Time point given: persistent/refractory GD, antithyroid drugs over 5 years with positive TRAb. The TCR library was made from RNA that had been extracted from PBMCs in TRIzol. Libraries of TCR beta came from iRepertoire HTBI primers plus Arm-PCR of CDR3 regions. TCRdb called the multiplex PCR reads again in MiXCR, with one record for every CDR3 protein. The sample has 400,000 to 600,000 distinct CDR3 sequences, approximately 21% seen once. Here the sequenced sample was peripheral blood mononuclear cells (PBMCs), taken when the disease was refractory, from a patient treated with antithyroid drugs. The receptor set was obtained from a female donor with Graves disease.

This clonotype was seen at least ten times. V is TRBV28 and J is TRBJ2-7; 8 bases align to TRBD2. The CDR3 spans 15 residues. The germline V gene encodes CDR1 MDHEN and CDR2 SYDVKM. Germline trimming cut 7 bases from V and 5 bases from J; bases unmatched to any gene: 13. CDR3 coding DNA: TGTGCCAGCACTCCTTGGCGGGAGGTCATGCACGAGCAGTACTTC. Its protein is CASTPWREVMHEQYF.

In this sample, this clonotype turned up many times. At one end the junction does not follow the germline gene, possibly because of a read error. The chain joins TRBV2 to TRBJ2-5; 7 bases fit TRBD1. The CDR3 length is 11 residues. CDR1 SNHLY and CDR2 FYNNEI come from the germline V gene. CDR3 sequence (DNA): TGTGCCAGCAGGGATCCGGGACAGCCAGACTTC. This sequence encodes CASRDPGQPDF. Variable domain in full (rest from reference TRBV2 and TRBJ2-5): EPEVTQTPSHQVTQMGQEVILRCVPISNHLYFYWYRQILGQKVEFLVSFYNNEISEKSEIFDDQFSVERPDGSNFTLKIRSTKLEDSAMYFCASRDPGQPDFGPGTRLLVL.

V is TRBV4-3 and J is TRBJ2-5; 9 nucleotides match TRBD1. The CDR3 spans 17 residues. The ends lost 4 bases at V and 4 bases at J; junction bases unmatched: 13. Germline V gene data show CDR1 as LGHNA and CDR2 as YSLEER. CDR3 sequence: CASSPGQGFWGPETQYF. The CDR3 DNA sequence: TGCGCCAGCAGCCCAGGACAGGGGTTCTGGGGCCCAGAGACCCAGTACTTC.

The table lists this clonotype with many counts. The gene calls are TRBV5-1 and TRBJ1-1; tentative D call: TRBD1 (5 bases). V shed 5 bases and J shed 1 base, with 9 bases lying between them. The CDR3 spans 13 residues. Germline CDR1 is SGHRS and CDR2 is YFSETQ. The CDR3 spells CASRDQGNTEAFF. The CDR3, as DNA: TGCGCCAGCAGAGATCAGGGGAACACTGAAGCTTTCTTT.

This chain connects TRBV7-9 to TRBJ2-2; maybe TRBD2 (6 bases). The CDR3 runs 16 residues. The V gene's germline CDR1 is SEHNR and CDR2 FQNEAQ (reference sequence). Trimming cost V 1 base and J 0 bases, with 9 bases left between them. Written as DNA, the CDR3 is TGTGCCAGCAGCTTAGGGGGACTTGCGAACACCGGGGAGCTGTTTTTT. This encodes CASSLGGLANTGELFF.

For this clonotype: With a much larger clone just one base away, this may be a read error. The CDR3 ends on some other residue instead of the conserved phenylalanine or tryptophan, so this is likely a read error. V gene TRBV28 combines with J gene TRBJ1-5, with 9 bases fitting TRBD1. Germline values: CDR1 MDHEN, CDR2 SYDVKM. V shed 6 bases, J shed 9 bases, and the junction held 12 bases outside the gene matches. The CDR3 runs to 15 residues. CDR3 protein: CASRGVGTGKGPQHL. In nucleotides, the CDR3 is TGTGCCAGCAGGGGGGTGGGGACAGGGAAGGGGCCCCAGCATTTA.

V and J are TRBV7-3 and TRBJ2-7, with 7 bases aligning to TRBD2. The germline CDR1 and CDR2 sequences are SGHTA and FQGTGA. Losses at the gene ends were 0 bases for V and 5 bases for J; bases not matched to a gene: 4. The CDR3 contains 14 residues. The CDR3 protein is CASSLTGGSHEQYF. The DNA for the CDR3 is TGTGCCAGCAGCTTAACCGGGGGGAGCCACGAGCAGTACTTC.

This clonotype has only a few counts. This rearrangement joins TRBV4-2 to TRBJ1-5; the D is unclear. Germline loops: CDR1 LGHNA, CDR2 YNFKEQ. CDR3 length: 16 residues. V was cut by 0 bases and J by 4 bases, with 13 bases left in between. The CDR3 DNA reads as TGTGCCAGCAGCCAAGAATACCAGGAGATTAATCAGCCCCAGCATTTT. This gives the protein CASSQEYQEINQPQHF.

The chain carries TRBV6-2 or TRBV6-3 and TRBJ1-5, with D unresolved. CDR1 and CDR2 from the germline V gene are MNHEY and SVGEGT. The CDR3 has 17 residues. V was shortened by 0 bases and J by 8 bases, with 20 bases between the two germline ends. The CDR3 reads CASSYSIRRTPREPQHF. In DNA form, the CDR3 reads TGTGCCAGCAGTTACTCGATTCGGAGGACCCCTCGCGAGCCCCAGCATTTT.

This chain links TRBV5-1 with TRBJ1-6; a possible D gene is TRBD1 (6 bases). Germline CDR1 reads SGHRS; CDR2 reads YFSETQ. This CDR3 comprises 14 residues. The ends were cut back, 2 bases at V and 5 bases at J, with 8 bases in the middle. CDR3 region: CASSFQGNNSPLHF. For the CDR3, the DNA is TGCGCCAGCAGCTTTCAGGGGAATAATTCACCCCTCCACTTT.

This clonotype was detected a few times. The genes are TRBV6-6 and TRBJ2-7; D may correspond to TRBD1 or TRBD2 (5 bases each). This CDR3 has 15 residues. The V end was cut by 0 bases, the J end by 7 bases, with 16 bases between. Germline assignment: CDR1 MNHNY and CDR2 SVGAGI (reference sequence). The CDR3 sequence: CASSYSRTGAGEQYF. The CDR3 coding sequence is TGTGCCAGCAGTTACTCGAGGACTGGGGCAGGGGAGCAGTACTTC.

The table lists this clonotype with a count of one. A read error is likely here: a far larger clone is one base away. The chain uses TRBV11-2 and TRBJ1-1; D uncertain. V was cut by 3 bases and J by 5 bases, with 13 bases left in between. Per the germline V gene, CDR1 is SGHAT and CDR2 is FQNNGV. This CDR3 has 14 residues. The CDR3 protein is CASSFGGGVTEAFF. Here the CDR3 DNA reads TGTGCCAGCAGCTTCGGCGGCGGGGTTACTGAAGCTTTCTTT.

This clonotype came up a few times. The rearrangement uses TRBV30 and TRBJ1-3; D remains ambiguous. Trimming took 3 bases from V and 8 from J, leaving 11 bases between them. CDR3 length equals 12 residues. Germline V CDR1 and CDR2: GTSNPN, SVGIG (reference sequence). The CDR3 region is CAWSAWRDTIYF. The CDR3 nucleotides read TGTGCCTGGAGCGCCTGGAGGGACACCATATATTTT.

This clonotype was found a few times. The chain recombines TRBV5-1 with TRBJ2-7; 7 positions match TRBD2. Germline CDR1 reads SGHRS; CDR2 reads YFSETQ. CDR3 size: 18 residues. J lost 3 bases, V lost 7 bases, and 22 bases had no gene match. DNA of the CDR3: TGCGCCAGCCCGGGGGGACGGCCGACTTGGTCCGCCGACTACGAGCAGTACTTC. Translating gives CASPGGRPTWSADYEQYF. The whole variable domain, remainder taken from reference TRBV5-1 and TRBJ2-7, is KAGVTQTPRYLIKTRGQQVTLSCSPISGHRSVSWYQQTPGQGLQFLFEYFSETQRNKGNFPGRFSGRQFSNSRSEMNVSTLELGDSALYLCASPGGRPTWSADYEQYFGPGTRLTVT.

The J gene is TRBJ2-5, the V gene TRBV7-2, with TRBD1 identical over 10 bases. The V gene's germline CDR1 is SGHTA and CDR2 FQGNSA. This CDR3 spans 15 amino acids. With V trimmed by 5 bases and J by 4 bases, 7 bases remained unmatched. The CDR3 region is CASSVTGGEGETQYF. The CDR3, as DNA: TGTGCCAGCAGCGTGACAGGGGGCGAGGGAGAGACCCAGTACTTC. The variable domain in full, completed from reference TRBV7-2 and TRBJ2-5, reads GAGVSQSPSNKVTEKGKDVELRCDPISGHTALYWYRQSLGQGLEFLIYFQGNSAPDKSGLPSDRFSAERTGGSVSTLTIQRTQQEDSAVYLCASSVTGGEGETQYFGPGTRLLVL.

This clonotype was recorded many times. The V call is TRBV28, the J call TRBJ1-1; 8 bases line up with TRBD1. Germline values: CDR1 MDHEN, CDR2 SYDVKM. The CDR3 has 13 amino acids. J was trimmed by 3 bases and V by 8 bases; bases with no gene match: 5. CDR3: CASSHRGYTEAFF. The CDR3, as DNA: TGTGCCAGCTCTCACAGGGGGTACACTGAAGCTTTCTTT.

CDR3 region: CASSFGLAGDLLYEQYF. For the CDR3, the DNA is TGTGCCAGCAGCTTCGGACTAGCGGGAGACCTTTTATACGAGCAGTACTTC. The chain couples TRBV7-9 to TRBJ2-7; 13 bases are shared with TRBD2. V shed 3 bases, J shed 4 bases, and the junction held 9 bases outside the gene matches. Per germline, CDR1 SEHNR and CDR2 FQNEAQ (reference sequence). The CDR3 totals 17 residues.

This clonotype was seen at least ten times. The V gene is TRBV12-3 or TRBV12-4, the J gene TRBJ2-2; TRBD2 is a possible D gene (6 bases). Trimming took 5 bases from V and 3 from J, leaving 16 bases between them. The CDR3 has 16 residues. CDR3 amino acids: CASSPPRRDDTGELFF. DNA of the CDR3: TGTGCCAGCAGTCCCCCCCGGCGGGACGACACCGGGGAGCTGTTTTTT.

The count of this clonotype is one. A read error may account for a junction end that differs from germline. The DNA of the CDR3 is TGTGCCAGCAAACTGGGGCGGGAGACCCGGTACTTC. Its translation: CASKLGRETRYF. The J gene is TRBJ2-5, the V gene TRBV12-3 or TRBV12-4, with 7 bases fitting TRBD2. The CDR3 is 12 amino acids.

This clonotype has at least ten counts. The chain is built from TRBV28 and TRBJ2-7, with no clear D. With 6 bases removed from V and 2 bases from J, the gap between germline ends came to 17 bases. CDR3 size: 15 residues. CDR1 is MDHEN and CDR2 is SYDVKM in the germline V gene. DNA for the CDR3: TGTGCCAGCAGCCCGCCCCGCAGTACCGCCTACGAGCAGTACTTC. Its protein product is CASSPPRSTAYEQYF.

The rearrangement joins TRBV7-9 to TRBJ2-5, with D possibly TRBD1 on 5 matching bases. In germline, CDR1 is SEHNR, CDR2 FQNEAQ (reference sequence). V gave up 1 base and J gave up 3 bases, with 9 bases separating them. CDR3 length: 14 amino acids. The CDR3 coding sequence is TGTGCCAGCAGCTTAGTTTCGACAGAAGAGACCCAGTACTTC. Translation: CASSLVSTEETQYF.

V usage is TRBV7-2 and J usage is TRBJ2-1, with D unclear. This CDR3 contains 14 residues. Germline V CDR1 and CDR2: SGHTA, FQGNSA. V was trimmed by 4 bases and J by 0 bases, leaving 7 bases between them. As DNA, the CDR3 is TGTGCCAGCAGCTCCCACGGCTCCTACAATGAGCAGTTCTTC. It is translated as CASSSHGSYNEQFF.

The J gene is TRBJ2-3, the V gene TRBV11-2; D is perhaps TRBD1 (6 bases). The CDR3 extends over 17 amino acids. V was trimmed by 1 base and J by 4 bases, leaving 18 bases between them. Germline assignment: CDR1 SGHAT and CDR2 FQNNGV. The CDR3 coding sequence is TGTGCCAGCAGCTTAGGGCGCCAGGGGAATTTCGCAGATACGCAGTATTTT. It yields the protein CASSLGRQGNFADTQYF. Together with reference TRBV11-2 and TRBJ2-3, the CDR3 gives the full variable domain: EAGVAQSPRYKIIEKRQSVAFWCNPISGHATLYWYQQILGQGPKLLIQFQNNGVVDDSQLPKDRFSAERLKGVDSTLKIQPAKLEDSAVYLCASSLGRQGNFADTQYFGPGTRLTVL.

At least ten counts were recorded for this clonotype. The chain couples TRBV27 to TRBJ2-7, with 10 bases matching TRBD1. The trim removed 5 bases at V and 5 bases at J, leaving 9 bases unmatched. The CDR3 totals 15 residues. Per the germline V gene, CDR1 is MNHEY and CDR2 is SMNVEV (reference sequence). The CDR3 coding sequence is TGTGCCAGCAGTCCCCTGGGGACAGGGGTTAACGAGCAGTACTTC. This translates into CASSPLGTGVNEQYF.

With respect to this clonotype: One end of the junction does not line up with germline, which may come from a read error. The chain joins TRBV2 to TRBJ2-1; the match to TRBD1 covers 12 bases. Germline-derived CDR1 and CDR2 are SNHLY and FYNNEI. This CDR3 contains 15 residues. The CDR3 loop reads CASSDGTGGFNGQFF. DNA for the CDR3: TGTGCCAGCAGTGACGGGACAGGGGGCTTCAATGGGCAGTTCTTC.

This sequence joins TRBV7-2 and TRBJ1-6; 11 positions match TRBD1. Germline loops: CDR1 SGHTA, CDR2 FQGNSA. The CDR3 extends over 14 amino acids. V lost 6 bases, J lost 10 bases, and 5 bases stayed unmatched. The CDR3 DNA is TGTGCCAGCAGGATCGGGACAGGGGGATCACCCCTCCACTTT. It encodes CASRIGTGGSPLHF.

J is TRBJ2-7 and V is TRBV4-1, with D maybe TRBD1 (5 bases). Germline CDR1 MGHRA, CDR2 YSYEKL. CDR3 length: 15 amino acids. V dropped 2 bases and J dropped 0 bases, with 11 bases sitting between them. This CDR3 is CASSQQQASSYEQYF. The CDR3 region has the DNA TGCGCCAGCAGCCAACAACAGGCGAGCTCCTACGAGCAGTACTTC.

This chain connects TRBV12-3 or TRBV12-4 to TRBJ1-5; D might be TRBD1 (5 bases). Deletions cut 3 bases from V and 6 bases from J, with 12 bases between. The CDR3 totals 14 residues. CDR3: CASSFAGSVQPQHF. Here the CDR3 DNA reads TGTGCCAGCAGTTTTGCAGGGTCGGTTCAGCCCCAGCATTTT.

There are many counts of this clonotype. The rearrangement joins TRBV28 to TRBJ1-1; D perhaps matches TRBD1 (5 bases). The CDR3 sequence is 15 residues long. V lost 1 base and J lost 8, with 17 bases in between. Per germline, CDR1 MDHEN and CDR2 SYDVKM. The CDR3, as DNA: TGTGCCAGCAGTTTATTACGGCCCGGGGGACCCGAAGCTTTCTTT. Its translation: CASSLLRPGGPEAFF.

This clonotype was counted a few times. The V gene is TRBV4-3, the J gene TRBJ1-1; tentative D call: TRBD1 (5 bases). The CDR3 loop spans 15 amino acids. From germline, CDR1 is LGHNA and CDR2 YSLEER. Trimming removed 1 base at V and 5 bases at J, with 14 bases between. For the CDR3, the DNA is TGCGCCAGCAGCCAAGGGCAGGGATTGAGTACTGAAGCTTTCTTT. Translated: CASSQGQGLSTEAFF.

This clonotype was picked up a small number of times. This chain joins TRBV20-1 and TRBJ2-7; 12 bases map to TRBD2. Per the germline V gene, CDR1 is DFQATT and CDR2 is SNEGSKA (reference sequence). Losses at the gene ends were 5 bases for V and 5 bases for J; bases not matched to a gene: 10. This CDR3 is built from 15 residues. CDR3: CSAPPSSGRAHEQYF. Here the CDR3 DNA reads TGCAGTGCTCCACCGTCTAGCGGGAGGGCCCACGAGCAGTACTTC.

This clonotype has just a few counts. CDR3 bases: TGTGCCAGCAGTGTACTCCCCGGCCTAGCGGGGGGGCTCATAGAGACCCAGTACTTC. Translated, it gives CASSVLPGLAGGLIETQYF. The J gene is TRBJ2-5, the V gene TRBV25-1; TRBD2 matches 12 bases. After removal of 4 bases from V and 4 bases from J, the junction contained 16 bases not matched to a gene. In germline, CDR1 is MGHDK, CDR2 SYGVNS. This CDR3 comprises 19 residues. Full variable domain (remainder filled in from reference TRBV25-1 and TRBJ2-5): EADIYQTPRYLVIGTGKKITLECSQTMGHDKMYWYQQDPGMELHLIHYSYGVNSTEKGDLSSESTVSRIRTEHFPLTLESARPSHTSQYLCASSVLPGLAGGLIETQYFGPGTRLLVL.